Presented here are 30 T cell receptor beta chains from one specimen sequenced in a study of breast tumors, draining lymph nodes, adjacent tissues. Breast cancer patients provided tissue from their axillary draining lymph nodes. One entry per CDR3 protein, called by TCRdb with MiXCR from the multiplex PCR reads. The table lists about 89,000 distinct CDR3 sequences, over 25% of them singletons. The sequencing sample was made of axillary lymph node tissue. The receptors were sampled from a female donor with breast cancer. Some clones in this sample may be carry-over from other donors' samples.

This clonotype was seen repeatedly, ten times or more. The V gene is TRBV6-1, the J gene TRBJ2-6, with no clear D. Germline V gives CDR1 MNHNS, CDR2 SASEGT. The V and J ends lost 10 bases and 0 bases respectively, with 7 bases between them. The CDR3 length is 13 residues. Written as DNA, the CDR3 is TGTGCCACCTCGCCCTCTGGGGCCAACGTCCTGACTTTC. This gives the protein CATSPSGANVLTF.

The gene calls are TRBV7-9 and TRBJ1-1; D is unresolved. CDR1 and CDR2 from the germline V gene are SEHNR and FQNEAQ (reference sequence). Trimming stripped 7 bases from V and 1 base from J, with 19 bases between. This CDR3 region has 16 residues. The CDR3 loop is CASTGIGLGGNTEAFF. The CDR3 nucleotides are TGTGCCAGCACCGGAATAGGCCTCGGCGGGAACACTGAAGCTTTCTTT.

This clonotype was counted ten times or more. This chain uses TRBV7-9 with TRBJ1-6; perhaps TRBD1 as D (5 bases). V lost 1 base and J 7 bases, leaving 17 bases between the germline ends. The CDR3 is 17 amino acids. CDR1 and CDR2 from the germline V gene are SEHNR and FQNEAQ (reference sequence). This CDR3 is CASSLGSGLMRNSPLHF. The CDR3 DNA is TGTGCCAGCAGCTTAGGGTCAGGGCTCATGAGGAATTCACCCCTCCACTTT.

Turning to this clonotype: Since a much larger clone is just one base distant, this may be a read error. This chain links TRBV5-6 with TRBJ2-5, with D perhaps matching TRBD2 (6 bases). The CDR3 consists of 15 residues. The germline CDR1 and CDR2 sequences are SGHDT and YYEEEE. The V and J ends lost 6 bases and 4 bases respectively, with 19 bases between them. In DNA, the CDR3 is TGTGCCAGCACCATGGAGGGCGGGCCTCGAGAGACCCAGTACTTC. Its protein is CASTMEGGPRETQYF. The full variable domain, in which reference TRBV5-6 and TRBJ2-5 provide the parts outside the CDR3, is DAGVTQSPTHLIKTRGQQVTLRCSPKSGHDTVSWYQQALGQGPQFIFQYYEEEERQRGNFPDRFSGHQFPNYSSELNVNALLLGDSALYLCASTMEGGPRETQYFGPGTRLLVL.

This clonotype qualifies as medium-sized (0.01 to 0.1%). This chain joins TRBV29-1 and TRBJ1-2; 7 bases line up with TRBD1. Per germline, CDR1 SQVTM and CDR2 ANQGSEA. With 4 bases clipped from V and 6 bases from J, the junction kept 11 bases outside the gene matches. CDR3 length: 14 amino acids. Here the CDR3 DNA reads TGCAGCGTTGGCAAGCAGGGGGTAGACAATGGCTACACCTTC. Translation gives CSVGKQGVDNGYTF.

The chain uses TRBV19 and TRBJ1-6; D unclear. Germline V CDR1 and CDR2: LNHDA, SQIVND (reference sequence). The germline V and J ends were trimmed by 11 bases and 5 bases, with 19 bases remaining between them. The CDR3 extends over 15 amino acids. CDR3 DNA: TGTGCCTGTAAAGGTGCACGAGTTGATAATTCACCCCTCCACTTT. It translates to CACKGARVDNSPLHF. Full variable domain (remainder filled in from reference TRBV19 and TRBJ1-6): DGGITQSPKYLFRKEGQNVTLSCEQNLNHDAMYWYRQDPGQGLRLIYYSQIVNDFQKGDIAEGYSVSREKKESFPLTVTSAQKNPTAFYLCACKGARVDNSPLHFGNGTRLTVT.

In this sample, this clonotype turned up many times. CDR3 sequence reads: CASTGPSGQGTYGYTF. The CDR3 DNA reads as TGTGCCAGCACCGGACCTTCGGGACAGGGGACCTATGGCTACACCTTC. The V gene is TRBV28, the J gene TRBJ1-2; TRBD1 matches 10 bases. The V and J ends lost 7 bases and 4 bases, in that order; junction bases with no gene match: 12. The CDR3 is 16 amino acids. Germline lookup yields CDR1 MDHEN and CDR2 SYDVKM.

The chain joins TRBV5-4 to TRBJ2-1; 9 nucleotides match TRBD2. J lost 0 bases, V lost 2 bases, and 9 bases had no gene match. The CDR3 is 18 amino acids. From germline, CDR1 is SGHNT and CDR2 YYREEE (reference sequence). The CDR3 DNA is TGTGCCAGCAGCTTCCACTTACGACTAGCGGACTCCTACAATGAGCAGTTCTTC. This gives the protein CASSFHLRLADSYNEQFF.

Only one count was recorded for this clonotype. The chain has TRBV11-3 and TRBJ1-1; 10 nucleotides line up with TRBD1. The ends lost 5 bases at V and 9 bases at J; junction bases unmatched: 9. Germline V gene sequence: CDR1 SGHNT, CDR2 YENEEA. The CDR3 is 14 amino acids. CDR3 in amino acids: CASSLQGQGGKAFF. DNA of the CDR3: TGTGCCAGCAGCCTCCAAGGACAGGGGGGGAAAGCTTTCTTT.

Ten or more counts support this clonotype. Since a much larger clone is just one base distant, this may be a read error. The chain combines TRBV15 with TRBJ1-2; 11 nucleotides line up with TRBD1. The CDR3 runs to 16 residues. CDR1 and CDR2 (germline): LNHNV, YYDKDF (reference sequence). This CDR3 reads CATGRGGQGADYGYTF. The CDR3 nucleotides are TGTGCCACCGGCAGAGGCGGACAGGGGGCGGACTATGGCTACACCTTC.

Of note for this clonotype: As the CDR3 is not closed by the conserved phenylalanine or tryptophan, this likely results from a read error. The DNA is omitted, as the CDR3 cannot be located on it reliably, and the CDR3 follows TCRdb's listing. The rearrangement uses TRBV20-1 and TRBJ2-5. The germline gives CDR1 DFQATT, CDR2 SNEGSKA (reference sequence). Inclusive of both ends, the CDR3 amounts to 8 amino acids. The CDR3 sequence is CSARGNMR.

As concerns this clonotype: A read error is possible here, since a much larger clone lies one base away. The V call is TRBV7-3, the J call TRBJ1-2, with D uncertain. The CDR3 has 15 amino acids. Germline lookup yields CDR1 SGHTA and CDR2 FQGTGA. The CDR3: CASGLSGSTNYGYPF. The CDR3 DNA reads TGTGCCAGCGGCTTAAGTGGCAGTACTAACTATGGCTACCCCTTC.

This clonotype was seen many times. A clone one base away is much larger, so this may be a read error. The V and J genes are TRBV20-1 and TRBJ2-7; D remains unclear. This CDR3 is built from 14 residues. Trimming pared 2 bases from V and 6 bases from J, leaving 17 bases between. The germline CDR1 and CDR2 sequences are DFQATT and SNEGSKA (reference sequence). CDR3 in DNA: TGCAGTGCTAGAAGTGCAGTTCCAAGCACCGAGCAGTACTTC. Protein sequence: CSARSAVPSTEQYF.

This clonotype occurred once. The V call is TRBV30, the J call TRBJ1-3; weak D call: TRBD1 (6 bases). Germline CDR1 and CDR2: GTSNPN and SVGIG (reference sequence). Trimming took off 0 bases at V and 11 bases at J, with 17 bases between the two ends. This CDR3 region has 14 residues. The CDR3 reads CAWSVTGTRNAIYF. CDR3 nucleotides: TGTGCCTGGAGTGTCACAGGGACTAGGAACGCCATATATTTT.

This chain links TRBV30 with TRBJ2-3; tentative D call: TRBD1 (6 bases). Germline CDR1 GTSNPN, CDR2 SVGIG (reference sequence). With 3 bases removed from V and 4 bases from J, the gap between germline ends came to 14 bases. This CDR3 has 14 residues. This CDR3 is CAWRPRDRPDTQYF. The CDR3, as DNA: TGTGCCTGGAGACCTCGCGACAGGCCAGATACGCAGTATTTT.

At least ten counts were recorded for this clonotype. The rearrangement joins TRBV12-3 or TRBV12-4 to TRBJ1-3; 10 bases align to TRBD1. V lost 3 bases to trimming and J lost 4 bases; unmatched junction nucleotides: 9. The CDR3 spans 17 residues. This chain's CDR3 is CASSFSPGGQGGNTIYF. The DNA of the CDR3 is TGTGCCAGCAGTTTCTCCCCCGGGGGACAGGGGGGAAACACCATATATTTT.

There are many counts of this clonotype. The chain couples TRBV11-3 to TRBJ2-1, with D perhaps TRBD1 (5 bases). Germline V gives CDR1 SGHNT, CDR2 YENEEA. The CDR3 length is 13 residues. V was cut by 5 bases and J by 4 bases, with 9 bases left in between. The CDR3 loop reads CASSKTGYNEQFF. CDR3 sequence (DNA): TGTGCCAGCAGCAAAACAGGTTACAATGAGCAGTTCTTC.

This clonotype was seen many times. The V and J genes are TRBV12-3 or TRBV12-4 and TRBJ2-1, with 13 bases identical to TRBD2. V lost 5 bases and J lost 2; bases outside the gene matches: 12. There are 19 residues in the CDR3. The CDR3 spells CASSLRLAGGLATYNEQFF. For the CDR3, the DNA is TGTGCCAGCAGTCTAAGACTAGCGGGAGGCCTAGCAACCTACAATGAGCAGTTCTTC.

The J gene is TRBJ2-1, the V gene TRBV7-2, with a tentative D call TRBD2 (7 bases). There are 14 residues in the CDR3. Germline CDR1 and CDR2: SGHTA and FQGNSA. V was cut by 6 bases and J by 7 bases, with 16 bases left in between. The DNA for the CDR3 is TGTGCCAGCAGGACGGGGGGCGGGGCGAATGAGCAGTTCTTC. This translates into CASRTGGGANEQFF. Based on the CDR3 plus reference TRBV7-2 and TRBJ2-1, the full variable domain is GAGVSQSPSNKVTEKGKDVELRCDPISGHTALYWYRQSLGQGLEFLIYFQGNSAPDKSGLPSDRFSAERTGGSVSTLTIQRTQQEDSAVYLCASRTGGGANEQFFGPGTRLTVL.

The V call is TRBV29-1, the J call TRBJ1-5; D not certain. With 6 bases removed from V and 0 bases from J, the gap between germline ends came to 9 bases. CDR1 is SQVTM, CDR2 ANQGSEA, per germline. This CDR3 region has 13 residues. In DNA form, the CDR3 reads TGCAGCGTCGAGGTGGGTAGCAATCAGCCCCAGCATTTT. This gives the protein CSVEVGSNQPQHF.

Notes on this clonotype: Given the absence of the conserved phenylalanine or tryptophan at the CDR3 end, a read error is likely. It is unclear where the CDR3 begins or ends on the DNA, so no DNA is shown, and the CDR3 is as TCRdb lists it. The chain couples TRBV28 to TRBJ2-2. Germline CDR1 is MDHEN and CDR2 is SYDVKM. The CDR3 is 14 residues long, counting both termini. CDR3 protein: CASSTRLLTGELFS.

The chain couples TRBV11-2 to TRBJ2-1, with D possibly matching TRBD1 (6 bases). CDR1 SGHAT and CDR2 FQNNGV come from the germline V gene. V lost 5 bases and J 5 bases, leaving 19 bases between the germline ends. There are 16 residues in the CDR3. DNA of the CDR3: TGTGCCAGCAGCATTAGTGCAGGGGTTTCCAACAATGAGCAGTTCTTC. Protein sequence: CASSISAGVSNNEQFF. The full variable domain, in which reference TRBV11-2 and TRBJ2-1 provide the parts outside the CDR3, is EAGVAQSPRYKIIEKRQSVAFWCNPISGHATLYWYQQILGQGPKLLIQFQNNGVVDDSQLPKDRFSAERLKGVDSTLKIQPAKLEDSAVYLCASSISAGVSNNEQFFGPGTRLTVL.

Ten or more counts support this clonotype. The CDR3 here is CASSSITGRWELFF. The CDR3 DNA follows: TGTGCCAGCAGCTCAATTACAGGCCGATGGGAGCTGTTTTTT. The V gene is TRBV7-8, the J gene TRBJ2-2; tentatively, D is TRBD1 (5 bases). Germline CDR1 SGHVS, CDR2 FQNEAQ. V lost 4 bases to trimming and J lost 9 bases, with 15 bases between them. The CDR3 consists of 14 residues.

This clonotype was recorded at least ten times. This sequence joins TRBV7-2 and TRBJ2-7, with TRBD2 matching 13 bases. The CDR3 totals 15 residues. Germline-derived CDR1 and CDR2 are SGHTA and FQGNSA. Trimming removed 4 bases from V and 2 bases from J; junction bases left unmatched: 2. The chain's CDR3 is CASSWGLAGTYEQYF. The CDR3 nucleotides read TGTGCCAGCAGCTGGGGACTAGCGGGAACCTACGAGCAGTACTTC. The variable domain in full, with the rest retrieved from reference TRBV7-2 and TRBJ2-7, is GAGVSQSPSNKVTEKGKDVELRCDPISGHTALYWYRQSLGQGLEFLIYFQGNSAPDKSGLPSDRFSAERTGGSVSTLTIQRTQQEDSAVYLCASSWGLAGTYEQYFGPGTRLTVT.

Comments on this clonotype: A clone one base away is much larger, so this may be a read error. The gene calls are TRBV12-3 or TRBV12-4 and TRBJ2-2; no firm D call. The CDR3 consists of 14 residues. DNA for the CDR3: TGTGCCGGCAGTTTCGCCACCAACACCGGGGAGCTGTTTTTT. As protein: CAGSFATNTGELFF.

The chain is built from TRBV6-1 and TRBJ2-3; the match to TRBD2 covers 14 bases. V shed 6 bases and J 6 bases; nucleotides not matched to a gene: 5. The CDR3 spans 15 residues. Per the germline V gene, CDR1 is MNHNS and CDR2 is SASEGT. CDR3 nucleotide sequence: TGTGCCAGCAGGAGGGGACTAGCGGGAGCGGATACGCAGTATTTT. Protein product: CASRRGLAGADTQYF.

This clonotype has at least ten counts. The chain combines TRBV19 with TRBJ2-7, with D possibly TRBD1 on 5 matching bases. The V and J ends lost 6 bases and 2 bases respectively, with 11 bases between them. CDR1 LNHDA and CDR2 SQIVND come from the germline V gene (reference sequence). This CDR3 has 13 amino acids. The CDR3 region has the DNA TGTGCCAGTAGCCCAGGGAAACCCTACGAGCAGTACTTC. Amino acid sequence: CASSPGKPYEQYF.

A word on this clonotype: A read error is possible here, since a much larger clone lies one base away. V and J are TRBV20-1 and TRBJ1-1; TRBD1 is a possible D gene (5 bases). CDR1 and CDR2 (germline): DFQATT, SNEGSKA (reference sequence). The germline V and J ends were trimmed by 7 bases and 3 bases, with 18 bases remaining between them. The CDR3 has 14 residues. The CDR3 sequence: CSVRWGGMDTEAFF. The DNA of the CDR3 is TGCAGTGTGAGATGGGGCGGTATGGACACTGAAGCTTTCTTT.

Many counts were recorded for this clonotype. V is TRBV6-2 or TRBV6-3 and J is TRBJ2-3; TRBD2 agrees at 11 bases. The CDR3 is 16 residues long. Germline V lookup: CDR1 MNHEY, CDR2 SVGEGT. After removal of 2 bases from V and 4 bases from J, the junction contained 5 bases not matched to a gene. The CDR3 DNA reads TGTGCCAGCAGTTACGCTACTAGCGGGAGTTCAGATACGCAGTATTTT. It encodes CASSYATSGSSDTQYF.

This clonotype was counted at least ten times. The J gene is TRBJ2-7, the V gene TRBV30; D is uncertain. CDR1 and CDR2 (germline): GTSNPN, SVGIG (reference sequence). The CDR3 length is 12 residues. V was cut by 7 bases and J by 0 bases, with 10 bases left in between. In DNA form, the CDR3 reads TGTGCCTTAAGCCCCAGCTCCTACGAGCAGTACTTC. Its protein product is CALSPSSYEQYF.